This TCR beta chain was sequenced for a study of identifying expanded T cells in peripheral blood. Study-wide points: Two-week clone count variance significantly increased as total template count grew. Technical replicates showed around 1.1 changed clones; around two weeks around 15; four weeks 19.

Here immunoSEQ multiplex PCR was the method, and the copy in TCRdb shows in-frame clones only, minus some. The repertoire holds some 96,000 clones, with about 87% as singletons. The CDR3 is made up of 13 amino acids. Germline CDR1 GTSNPN, CDR2 SVGIG (reference sequence). Trimming removed 0 bases at V and 7 bases at J, with 7 bases between. This clone was detected a few times. What it binds is unknown. Healthy donors had no documented immune events, such as infections, while sampled. Sequencing was performed on blood. The chain uses TRBV30 and TRBJ1-6, with D hard to call. This TCR came from a person between 18 and 75 years old in good health. CDR3 sequence (DNA): TGTGCCTGGAGTGTACTGGACAATTCACCCCTCCACTTT. This gives the protein CAWSVLDNSPLHF.